This T cell receptor beta chain was sequenced for a study of cytomegalovirus exposure and HLA in healthy donors. On the study more broadly: A prior study identified 117 million unique TCR beta sequences from roughly 170 million T cells. Assignment to the Caucasian-associated ancestry cluster applied to over 70% of the approximately 400 genotyped donors. Study results and caveats: HLA alleles showed associations with approximately 15,000 TCR beta sequences in a later analysis, at a 0.05 false discovery rate.

Trimming took 6 bases from V and 1 from J; bases not matched to a gene: 3. This CDR3 is built from 14 residues. Germline V gene lookup returns CDR1 SGHRS and CDR2 YFSETQ. The donors gave bone marrow, and they were healthy. A word on this clone: Its antigen is unidentified.

PCR used 60 Vbeta primers and 13 Jbeta primers. Here immunoSEQ multiplex PCR was the method, and the copy in TCRdb shows in-frame clones only, minus some. The sample consists of over 150,000 clones, over 65% of them appearing once. The V call is TRBV5-1, the J call TRBJ2-3; 9 bases align to TRBD2. Material: PBMCs. The sequence was collected from a boy under 10 years old in good health and CMV-seronegative. The DNA of the CDR3 is TGCGCCAGCAAGATAGCGGGGGGCACAGATACGCAGTATTTT. Its protein is CASKIAGGTDTQYF.